This T cell receptor (beta chain) was sequenced during a study of T-cell reconstitution after alpha-beta-depleted transplantation in children. The library targeted TCRbeta and was prepared with unique molecular identifiers. One entry per CDR3 protein results from TCRdb running MiXCR on the PCR reads. This table holds some 590,000 distinct CDR3 sequences, over 9.5% found once. This CDR3 has 14 amino acids. V lost 4 bases to trimming and J lost 2 bases, with 13 bases between them. Germline lookup yields CDR1 SQVTM and CDR2 ANQGSEA. V and J are TRBV29-1 and TRBJ2-3; D is perhaps TRBD2 (6 bases). The input for sequencing was PBMCs from the stem cell graft donor, taken from the stem cell graft. The sequence was collected from a human donor who donated a stem cell graft to a child with acute myeloid leukemia. The CDR3: CSVVFGGPTDTQYF. CDR3 coding DNA: TGCAGCGTTGTGTTCGGGGGACCCACAGATACGCAGTATTTT.